This note documents a single TCR beta chain sequence. What it binds is unknown. This CDR3 is built from 16 residues. Germline V CDR1 and CDR2: MGHDK, SYGVNS. The naive CD8 subset, CD45RO-negative cells positively selected for CCR7, excluded terminally differentiated effector memory CD45RA+ cells. This sample is part of a study of shared clonotypes between healthy human individuals. About the study: Three CD4 naive, three CD4 memory, two CD8 naive and one CD8 memory plate were used per donor.

Produced via immunoSEQ multiplex PCR; TCRdb's table is partial and in-frame only. Of around 2,000,000 clones in the sample, approximately 94% are singletons; the top ten hold 1.5% to 2%. Points from the study as a whole: Shared across a few donors were 4% to 6% of the naive CD4 clonotypes.

V is TRBV25-1 and J is TRBJ2-5; unclear D gene. The J call may be mistaken, given a closer DNA end match to TRBJ2-7. The sequenced sample was naive CD8+ T cells from PBMCs. This receptor was obtained from a man younger than 35 in good health. Some clones in this sample may be carry-over from other donors' samples. CDR3: CASSGIDVPRADEQYF. The DNA for the CDR3 is TGTGCCAGCAGTGGAATAGATGTGCCCCGGGCCGACGAGCAGTACTTC.